These 17 T cell receptor beta chains were all obtained from the same sample, sequenced in a study of cytomegalovirus exposure and HLA in healthy donors. This PCR relied on a set of 60 Vbeta primers and 13 Jbeta primers. Using immunoSEQ multiplex PCR, the repertoire was profiled, and TCRdb retains in-frame clones only, with some absent. The sample has roughly 150,000 clones; less than 9.5% are singletons. The specimen sequenced was PBMCs. These TCRs come from a male donor in good health and CMV-seronegative.

The chain couples TRBV7-8 to TRBJ2-7; TRBD2 matches at 7 bases. CDR1 and CDR2 from the germline V gene are SGHVS and FQNEAQ. The trim removed 5 bases at V and 3 bases at J, leaving 7 bases unmatched. The CDR3 loop spans 14 amino acids. The DNA of the CDR3 is TGTGCCAGCAGCCCCAGCGGGAACCTCTACGAGCAGTACTTC. Protein product: CASSPSGNLYEQYF.

The V and J genes are TRBV5-1 and TRBJ2-7, with D possibly matching TRBD1 (5 bases). V was cut by 4 bases and J by 3 bases, with 11 bases left in between. Looked up from germline, CDR1 is SGHRS and CDR2 is YFSETQ. The CDR3 runs 13 residues. The CDR3 DNA is TGCGCCAGCAGCCCCTTGGACAACTACGAGCAGTACTTC. It specifies CASSPLDNYEQYF.

This clone was recorded a few times. The rearrangement joins TRBV19 to TRBJ1-5; TRBD1 might be the D (6 bases). The V gene lost 7 bases and the J gene lost 1 base, with 20 bases spanning the gap. The CDR3 covers 17 residues. The germline CDR1 and CDR2 sequences are LNHDA and SQIVND (reference sequence). The chain's CDR3 is CASNRQGIYGSNQPQHF. In nucleotides, the CDR3 is TGTGCCAGTAACCGCCAGGGGATATATGGGAGCAATCAGCCCCAGCATTTT.

The chain joins TRBV5-1 to TRBJ1-4; the D gene is possibly TRBD1 (6 bases). Per germline, CDR1 SGHRS and CDR2 YFSETQ. This CDR3 has 14 residues. V was clipped by 2 bases and J by 4 bases, with 9 bases between them. The CDR3, as DNA: TGCGCCAGCAGCTTCGAAGGGGGTAATGAAAAACTGTTTTTT. This encodes CASSFEGGNEKLFF.

The chain links TRBV12-5 to TRBJ2-3; TRBD2 agrees at 9 bases. Germline CDR1 LGHNT, CDR2 FRNRAP. The CDR3 contains 15 residues. Trimming took 5 bases from V and 5 from J; bases not matched to a gene: 8. The CDR3 DNA sequence: TGTGCTAGTGGTCGGACTAGCGCCACGGGAGATACGCAGTATTTT. Its protein product is CASGRTSATGDTQYF.

The V gene is TRBV19, the J gene TRBJ2-2; TRBD2 matches 16 bases. The germline gives CDR1 LNHDA, CDR2 SQIVND (reference sequence). Trimming at V came to 5 bases and at J to 5 bases, leaving 5 bases not matched to a gene. The CDR3 covers 17 residues. Here the CDR3 DNA reads TGTGCCAGTAGTCGGGGACTAGCGGGAGGGCGTACCGGGGAGCTGTTTTTT. Translating it yields CASSRGLAGGRTGELFF.

The chain combines TRBV2 with TRBJ2-7, with 9 nucleotides matching TRBD1. The length of the CDR3 is 15 residues. Germline assignment: CDR1 SNHLY and CDR2 FYNNEI. After removal of 3 bases from V and 5 bases from J, the junction contained 8 bases not matched to a gene. The chain's CDR3 is CASSDWDRVIDEQYF. The CDR3, as DNA: TGTGCCAGCAGTGACTGGGACAGGGTAATCGACGAGCAGTACTTC.

This clone has only a few counts. The CDR3 nucleotides read TGTGCCAGCAGCATGGGACAGGGGTGGACTGAAGCTTTCTTT. Translating gives CASSMGQGWTEAFF. V gene TRBV27 combines with J gene TRBJ1-1; TRBD1 matches 10 bases. CDR1 and CDR2 from the germline V gene are MNHEY and SMNVEV (reference sequence). V shed 6 bases and J 5 bases; nucleotides not matched to a gene: 6. CDR3 length: 14 residues.

The V gene is TRBV11-2, the J gene TRBJ2-7; 7 nucleotides match TRBD2. J gave up 3 bases and V 0 bases, and 5 bases lay outside the gene matches. Germline V gene data show CDR1 as SGHAT and CDR2 as FQNNGV. The CDR3 consists of 15 residues. The CDR3 region has the DNA TGTGCCAGCAGCTTAGACACGGGGGGAATCTACGAGCAGTACTTC. Protein product: CASSLDTGGIYEQYF.

This clone was found a few times. V and J are TRBV5-1 and TRBJ2-2; TRBD2 agrees at 8 bases. Unmatched junction bases numbered 16, after V lost 5 bases and J lost 7 bases. This CDR3 region has 17 residues. Germline V gene data show CDR1 as SGHRS and CDR2 as YFSETQ. This CDR3 reads CASSPPGREGGLGELFF. Here the CDR3 DNA reads TGCGCCAGCAGTCCGCCCGGGAGGGAAGGTGGTCTCGGGGAGCTGTTTTTT.

The V gene is TRBV21-1, the J gene TRBJ1-1; the table calls TRBD1, which could not be checked here. TRBV21-1 is designated a pseudogene. The CDR3 runs 15 residues. CDR3 DNA: TGTGCCAGCAGCTTAACAGGGGATCCGAACACTGAAGCTTTCTTT. Its protein product is CASSLTGDPNTEAFF.

The gene calls are TRBV7-2 and TRBJ2-7, with D maybe TRBD2 (6 bases). The germline CDR1 and CDR2 sequences are SGHTA and FQGNSA. The length of the CDR3 is 12 residues. V was clipped by 8 bases and J by 4 bases, with 12 bases between them. The CDR3 DNA follows: TGTGCCAGCGGAGGGAGCCGGTACGAGCAGTACTTC. Encoded protein: CASGGSRYEQYF. Filled out from reference TRBV7-2 and TRBJ2-7, the complete variable domain reads GAGVSQSPSNKVTEKGKDVELRCDPISGHTALYWYRQSLGQGLEFLIYFQGNSAPDKSGLPSDRFSAERTGGSVSTLTIQRTQQEDSAVYLCASGGSRYEQYFGPGTRLTVT.

In its sample, this clone was seen a few times. Here the CDR3 reads CASSATITPYNEQFF. CDR3 sequence (DNA): TGTGCCAGCAGTGCTACCATAACCCCCTACAATGAGCAGTTCTTC. This chain uses TRBV6-1 with TRBJ2-1, with D unclear. The CDR3 covers 15 residues. Germline V gives CDR1 MNHNS, CDR2 SASEGT. The V and J ends lost 4 bases and 2 bases respectively, with 12 bases between them.

V and J are TRBV28 and TRBJ1-5; 10 nucleotides align to TRBD1. Per germline, CDR1 MDHEN and CDR2 SYDVKM. This CDR3 is built from 14 residues. With 6 bases clipped from V and 6 bases from J, the junction kept 5 bases outside the gene matches. CDR3 residues: CASSSRDRGQPQHF. CDR3 coding DNA: TGTGCCAGCAGCTCCCGGGACAGGGGTCAGCCCCAGCATTTT.

This clone was counted between two and nine times. The genes are TRBV4-1 and TRBJ2-7, with 10 bases lining up with TRBD1. After removal of 5 bases from V and 3 bases from J, the junction contained 10 bases not matched to a gene. Germline lookup yields CDR1 MGHRA and CDR2 YSYEKL. The CDR3 runs 16 residues. The CDR3 region is CASSKRGGTGVYEQYF. In DNA form, the CDR3 reads TGCGCCAGCAGCAAAAGGGGGGGGACAGGGGTCTACGAGCAGTACTTC.

The chain recombines TRBV27 with TRBJ2-1; TRBD2 matches at 11 bases. Trimming removed 5 bases from V and 2 bases from J; junction bases left unmatched: 11. This CDR3 comprises 18 residues. CDR1 is MNHEY and CDR2 is SMNVEV in the germline V gene (reference sequence). The CDR3 is CASSPFRDSGRAYNEQFF. The CDR3 DNA sequence: TGTGCCAGCAGTCCCTTTCGAGATAGCGGGAGGGCCTACAATGAGCAGTTCTTC.

In its sample, this clone was seen a few times. The gene calls are TRBV5-5 and TRBJ2-1, with 9 nucleotides matching TRBD1. This CDR3 is built from 15 residues. Losses at the gene ends were 4 bases for V and 5 bases for J; bases not matched to a gene: 7. Germline CDR1 is SGHKS and CDR2 is YYEKEE (reference sequence). Here the CDR3 reads CASSAGQGVDNEQFF. The CDR3 DNA reads as TGTGCCAGCAGCGCGGGACAGGGAGTTGACAATGAGCAGTTCTTC.